Listed here is a single TCR beta chain. Its target is not known. The sample is drawn from a study of CD8+CD57+ T cells in acquired aplastic anemia. Study-wide points: For CD8+ Simpson's diversity, patients and controls showed no significant difference. Patients had approximately 30 CD8+ CDR3 sequences in common with controls (the shared set).

V trimming: 1 base; J trimming: 2 bases; junction bases outside the gene matches: 7. The CDR3 has 19 amino acids. Germline assignment: CDR1 SGHAT and CDR2 FQNNGV. Genomic DNA served as template for TCR beta VDJ and CDR3 profiling. TCRdb re-called the reads with MiXCR, one entry per CDR3 protein. The sample lists 180,000 or so distinct CDR3 sequences, just over 45% occurring once. The V call is TRBV11-2, the J call TRBJ2-2; 13 bases align to TRBD2. Specimen: sorted CD4+, CD8+, or CD8+CD57+ T cells (not recorded which) from PBMCs. The clonotype comes from a human donor in good health. CDR3 sequence reads: CASSLVGTSGILNTGELFF. CDR3 DNA: TGTGCCAGCAGCTTAGTTGGGACTAGCGGGATACTAAACACCGGGGAGCTGTTTTTT.